This entry concerns a single TCR beta chain. Per the authors' pipeline: Junction-only sequences produced by ImmunoSEQ had no quality scores, so filtering differed. Sequencing was performed with immunoSEQ multiplex PCR; in TCRdb, only in-frame clones are kept and a portion is missing. V, J and clone size were drawn from that table, and D and trimming were deduced from the DNA. The sample carries 1.5 million to 2.5 million clones, approximately 95% recorded once. These data are taken from a study of shared clonotypes between healthy human individuals. Naive CD8 cells, CD45RO-negative and positively selected for CCR7, excluded terminally differentiated effector memory CD45RA+ cells. V dropped 8 bases and J dropped 3; count of bases not matched to a gene: 11. This CDR3 is built from 15 residues. Germline V gene sequence: CDR1 MNHEY, CDR2 SMNVEV (reference sequence).

This receptor was taken from a young man in good health. Sample: naive CD8+ T cells sorted from blood. The chain combines TRBV27 with TRBJ2-7; TRBD1 matches at 9 bases. CDR3 amino acids: CASRLAGTGFYEQYF. DNA for the CDR3: TGTGCCAGCCGCCTGGCCGGGACAGGGTTCTACGAGCAGTACTTC.